The T cell receptor (beta chain) described here comes from a study of control samples from healthy donors and cancer patients. Trimming shortened V by 6 bases and J by 5 bases, and 13 bases separated the two germline ends. The germline gives CDR1 MNHEY, CDR2 SVGAGI. This CDR3 spans 14 amino acids. The method was immunoSEQ multiplex PCR; TCRdb's version includes in-frame clones alone and lacks a portion of them. The table has about 110,000 clones, around 89% seen once. The sequence derives from a woman in her forties or fifties in good health. The sample was blood. The J gene is TRBJ1-4, the V gene TRBV6-5; no firm D call. The CDR3 coding sequence is TGTGCCAGCAGGAAAACCCGGGAAAATGAAAAACTGTTTTTT. Its translation: CASRKTRENEKLFF.